This T cell receptor beta chain was observed in a study of cytomegalovirus exposure and HLA in healthy donors (dated by TCRdb to the late 2010s). Describing the broader study: An earlier analysis of approximately 640 of the donors reported more than 250 Gb of sequence data and 117 million unique TCR beta sequences from some 180 million T cells. All discovery cohort repertoires had been generated on a single sequencing platform. The genetic ancestry cluster associated with self-reported Caucasian donors included around 76% of the 398 genotyped donors. An early release covering 500 to 750 HLA-typed donors comprised roughly 300 gigabases of sequencing data and tens of millions of unique TCR sequences. In a later analysis, previously published TCR beta repertoires from hundreds of donors were re-analyzed and high-resolution HLA genotyping was added so that TCR occurrence patterns could be studied. To predict cytomegalovirus infection status, the study brought together high-throughput TCR immunosequencing, statistical association of individual TCRs with disease status, and machine learning. Typing coverage varied by locus: roughly 629-630 donors for A, B, C, DRB1 and DQB1; roughly 500 for DQA1; nearly 610 for DPA1; under 490 for DPB1. Rather than using new phenotypic data, the later analysis identified candidate immune exposures from TCR beta sequences and from how often those sequences occurred across donors. Using immunosequencing, the study profiled T cell repertoires from some 670 subjects and related those repertoires to cytomegalovirus serostatus. The study aimed to test whether signatures of past pathogen exposure could be identified by cataloging public T cell receptors. In a later genetic analysis, genome-wide SNP genotypes for about 55% of the roughly 670 donors were used, and that subset was treated as a discovery cohort. Alongside the repertoire data, information on donor age, sex, ethnicity and CMV serostatus was compiled. Across 398 genotyped donors of the cohort, an average of about 200,000 unique TCR beta nucleotide sequences per donor were sequenced, and 15% to 20% of those sequences were non-productive. HLA typing included class I and class II loci at four-digit resolution. To decide whether each TCR beta V gene segment behaved as functional or pseudogenic, an earlier analysis of 587 of the donors relied on high-throughput TCR beta sequencing. Five DR-DQ haplotypes were treated as single units for association and clustering because of strong linkage in the cohort. In addition to the first cohort of roughly 670 subjects, a separate validation cohort of some 120 different subjects was used. Results the study describes overall, beyond this receptor: An earlier analysis of around 540 of the donors showed that most TCR beta V segments appeared in productive rearrangements either about 90% or about 30% of the time, which broadly matched IMGT annotations. In a later analysis, most CMV-associated TCR beta chains were found to appear HLA-restricted, with HLA associations seemingly driven largely by CMV exposure. According to the authors, the approach could potentially be generalized to other disease states and immunological phenotypes. According to a later analysis, TCR association rates differed among HLA loci, with DRB1 alleles showing the most associated TCRs and HLA-C alleles showing the fewest. Some IMGT-functional V segments, including TRBV6-2 and TRBV6-3, could not be distinguished by the 87-base-pair reads and were therefore excluded. A further reported finding was that TCR beta sequences accurately predicted the HLA-A and HLA-B alleles for most subjects in the first cohort. Across donors, most TCR sequences were observed very rarely, whereas some public TCRs were present in many individuals. A total of about 180 TCR beta chains were listed by the study as associated with cytomegalovirus. According to a later analysis, parvovirus B19, influenza, CMV and Epstein-Barr virus appeared linked to several top co-occurrence clusters. Correlated functional status among segregating V segments might reflect linkage disequilibrium, but an unknown experimental factor could not be ruled out. Compared with equally common non-associated chains, HLA-associated TCR beta chains in a later analysis were more clonally expanded and had lower generation probabilities. The presence/absence analyses assumed that sequencing depth was roughly uniform across donors, and that assumption may not be true. V-gene and J-gene trimming of TCR beta chains was associated with a missense DCLRE1C variant in a later genetic analysis, and the association was replicated in an independent cohort. The classifier was reported to diagnose cytomegalovirus status with high specificity and sensitivity in both the original and validation cohorts. In a later genetic analysis, fewer N-insertions in productive TCRs were reported among donors in an Asian-associated ancestry cluster than the 666-donor mean. This cohort had only TCR beta chains sequenced, and the lack of alpha or paired-chain data limited which features could be detected. CMV serostatus was the only immune exposure information available for the cohort. Because HLA typing was missing for some donors at each locus, association tests included only the typed subset. Because counts were too low, 15 or so rarely observed V segments, including chromosome 9 orphons, were excluded from the earlier analysis of under 650 of the donors. When HLA alleles, especially DR and DQ, strongly co-occurred, attributing TCR associations to individual alleles was difficult. A cluster of highly shared sequence variants was judged likely to be a technical artifact of the sequencing pipeline. In a later analysis, 15,000 to 20,000 TCR beta sequences were associated with specific HLA alleles at a false discovery rate of 0.05. In vitro tests confirmed that a few of the cytomegalovirus-associated TCR beta chains recognize cytomegalovirus antigens.

The method was the immunoSEQ multiplex PCR assay. For the multiplex PCR, a mixture combining 60 forward primers for TCR Vbeta segments and 13 reverse primers for TCR Jbeta segments was used. The CDR3 region of rearranged TCR beta genes was amplified from genomic DNA with a multiplex PCR assay. The amplified TCR beta libraries were sequenced on the Illumina HiSeq System as 87-base-pair reads. The original pipeline was this. In a later analysis, some 80 million unique TCR beta chains were counted across the approximately 620 repertoires, and approximately 9.9 million of these chains were shared by at least two donors. Raw reads were error-corrected and collapsed into unique sequences with a nearest-neighbor algorithm that merged closely related sequences to remove PCR and sequencing errors. CDR3 sequences were aligned to IMGT reference sequences to assign V, D and J gene segments. For a sequence to be retained, at least a six-nucleotide match to both a V gene segment and a J gene segment was required. A rearrangement was called productive if the CDR3 had no stop codons and remained in frame with V and J, and every other rearrangement was called non-productive. Following IMGT convention, CDR3 was defined as the stretch from the second conserved V-encoded cysteine to the conserved J-encoded phenylalanine. The earlier analysis of fewer than 750 of the donors excluded sequences that lacked an unambiguous match to a single V gene segment. An earlier analysis of around 600 of the donors classified V segments as functional when productive rearrangements were above 56.7% and as segregating when the standard deviation between donors was above 5%. A statistical classification framework was built to diagnose cytomegalovirus status from the catalog of TCR beta chain sequences. In a later analysis, V and J genes were assigned by comparing TCR nucleotide sequences against IMGT/GENE-DB human TR gene sequences. In a later analysis, CDR3 sequences and most-parsimonious VDJ recombination scenarios were assigned using the TCRdist pipeline. A later analysis defined each TCR beta chain by its CDR3 amino acid sequence plus V-gene family, and excluded reads lacking a unique V-gene family. As a way to deal with suspected cross-contamination and a sequencing artifact, a later analysis dropped 450 to 600 nucleotide sequences that were highly shared and had low generation probability. In a later analysis, a clonal expansion index was calculated for each public chain from normalized within-repertoire ranks of inferred template counts. A later analysis computed generation probabilities with a VDJ recombination model fitted to out-of-frame rearrangements, and checked the results against IGoR. A later analysis scored TCR-TCR, TCR-HLA and TCR-CMV co-occurrence with hypergeometric tests, applying a repertoire-size bias correction to TCR pairs. In a later analysis, false discovery rates were estimated by permuting HLA or CMV assignments 20 times. In a later analysis, co-occurring TCRs were grouped using DBSCAN, with TCRdist sequence similarity added in when clustering inside HLA-allele-positive subsets. Repertoires with fewer than 30,000 or more than 120,000 public chains, plus five repertoires with anomalous nucleotide sharing, were excluded from co-occurrence clustering. TCRdb obtained this table from immuneACCESS and retained in-frame rearrangements with V and J assigned. These tables miss some clones; where compared with another copy, unresolved V genes account for less than half of the shortfall, and the remainder is unexplained. Clone size and V and J calls were adopted from that table, with D and trimming inferred from the DNA. This sample is represented by over 150,000 clones; more than 60% of them were singletons. The ten largest account for about 3.1% of the sample.

The cohort comprised some 700 healthy bone marrow donors. All cohort members were sampled while nominally healthy, although unrecorded immune exposures were likely present. The donor was CMV seropositive and belonged to the group of 250 to 350 seropositive cohort members. A peripheral blood sample was provided by each donor, and peripheral blood mononuclear cells were used for TCR beta sequencing. The Qiagen DNeasy Blood Extraction Kit was used to extract genomic DNA from the blood cell samples. This clone showed up just once. Its target antigen remains unknown. No much larger clone exists at a distance of one base, and base qualities are not known. The identical CDR3 is also encoded by other nucleotide sequences in the sample. According to the germline V gene (reference sequence), CDR1 reads SGHNT and CDR2 reads YYREEE. The CDR3 contains 14 residues, cysteine and phenylalanine counted. Of all the DNA, just the CDR3 is kept, 42 bases in frame from base 1. At the junction V is shortened by 4 bases and J by 2 bases; bases outside the gene matches: 1.

The TCR was taken from a woman in her forties or fifties in good health and CMV-seropositive. In this chain, TRBV5-4 is recombined with TRBJ2-3; 10 middle bases align to TRBD2. Sequencing input: PBMCs. The DNA sequence is given as TGTGCCAGCAGCCTAGCGGGAGCCACAGATACGCAGTATTTT. The translation is CASSLAGATDTQYF.